Listed below are T cell receptor beta chains from one sample, sequenced in a study of T cells in tumors after PD-1 blockade. Repertoires were generated with immunoSEQ multiplex PCR, while TCRdb's copy carries only in-frame clones and drops some. The table records about 33,000 clones, around 78% of them present only once. Sequenced here: PBMCs, sampled before anti-PD-1 treatment. All receptors derive from a human donor with basal cell carcinoma. The CDR3 runs from the conserved cysteine through the conserved F or W. The D gene is left open where the match is weak. Size tells how often a clone was seen (once, few, many) or the class of an expanded clone, and some rows leave it out.

TRBV7-2	TRBJ2-1	.	.	CASSLGRYNEQFF	TGTGCCAGCAGCTTAGGACGGTACAATGAGCAGTTCTTC
TRBV12-3/TRBV12-4	TRBJ1-6	.	.	CASSFGVAPLHF	TGTGCCAGCAGTTTTGGGGTCGCACCCCTCCACTTT
TRBV5-3	TRBJ2-1	TRBD1	.	CARSSGQDDSPYNEQFF	TGTGCCAGAAGCTCGGGACAGGATGACAGTCCGTACAATGAGCAGTTCTTC
TRBV6-6	TRBJ2-5	TRBD2	.	CASRPGTSGSETQYF	TGTGCCAGCAGACCCGGGACTAGCGGCTCGGAGACCCAGTACTTC
TRBV28	TRBJ2-7	.	.	CASSPDLGGQYF	TGTGCCAGCAGTCCCGACTTGGGGGGGCAGTACTTC
TRBV28	TRBJ1-2	.	once	CASRGNWGYGYTF	TGTGCCAGCAGGGGAAATTGGGGCTATGGCTACACCTTC
TRBV19	TRBJ1-2	TRBD1	.	CASSHPGGAYYGYTF	TGTGCCAGTAGTCATCCAGGGGGCGCGTACTATGGCTACACCTTC
TRBV7-2	TRBJ2-7	TRBD2	.	CASSSTGTSLEQYF	TGTGCCAGCAGCTCTACCGGGACTAGTCTTGAGCAGTACTTC
TRBV7-9	TRBJ2-1	.	.	CASSLGLGRTPNNEQFF	TGTGCCAGCAGCTTAGGACTAGGTAGGACGCCCAACAATGAGCAGTTCTTC
TRBV5-5	TRBJ1-5	.	once	CASSLQSNQPQHF	TGTGCCAGCAGCTTACAGAGCAATCAGCCCCAGCATTTT
TRBV5-1	TRBJ2-7	.	once	CASSLLGGTYEQYF	TGCGCCAGCAGCTTATTGGGCGGAACCTACGAGCAGTACTTC
TRBV6-6	TRBJ2-1	TRBD1	.	CASSQPGTGGNEQFF	TGTGCCAGCAGTCAACCCGGGACAGGGGGTAATGAGCAGTTCTTC
TRBV6-5	TRBJ1-6	.	once	CASSYSAGVHNSPLHF	TGTGCCAGCAGTTACTCGGCAGGGGTCCATAATTCACCCCTCCACTTT
TRBV7-2	TRBJ2-1	.	.	CASSPSTSSYNEQFF	TGTGCCAGCAGCCCCTCGACTAGCTCCTACAATGAGCAGTTCTTC
TRBV21-1	TRBJ2-7	.	.	CASSGRQGAGQYF	TGTGCCAGCAGCGGACGACAGGGGGCAGGGCAGTACTTC
TRBV5-1	TRBJ1-2	TRBD1	few	CASSIGQGGLGGYTF	TGCGCCAGCAGCATAGGACAGGGAGGTTTAGGCGGCTACACCTTC
TRBV28	TRBJ2-1	TRBD2	.	CASSSENLAGASNEQFF	TGTGCCAGCAGTTCTGAAAATCTAGCGGGAGCTAGTAATGAGCAGTTCTTC
TRBV6-5	TRBJ1-6	.	medium-sized	CASNPRTHNSPLHF	TGTGCCAGCAACCCCAGGACTCATAATTCACCCCTCCACTTT
TRBV18	TRBJ2-1	.	.	CASSPFTGKSSYNEQFF	TGTGCCAGCTCACCATTCACAGGGAAGTCCTCCTACAATGAGCAGTTCTTC
TRBV12-3/TRBV12-4	TRBJ2-5	.	.	CASSRPRETQYF	TGTGCCAGCAGCCGGCCCCGGGAGACCCAGTACTTC
TRBV5-6	TRBJ1-2	.	.	CASTRGTGYTF	TGTGCCAGCACCCGGGGTACTGGCTACACCTTC
TRBV7-2	TRBJ2-1	TRBD1	.	CASSFLGTGRPNEQFF	TGTGCCAGCAGCTTCCTCGGGACAGGGAGGCCCAATGAGCAGTTCTTC
TRBV24-1	TRBJ1-2	TRBD1	once	CATSDRTGVAGYTF	TGTGCCACCAGTGACCGGACAGGGGTGGCAGGCTACACCTTC
TRBV29-1	TRBJ2-1	TRBD2	.	CSATSGGLQFF	TGCAGCGCGACTAGCGGGGGGCTCCAGTTCTTC
TRBV2	TRBJ2-4	.	.	CASSPGAKAKNIQYF	TGTGCCAGCAGTCCAGGGGCCAAAGCCAAAAACATTCAGTACTTC
TRBV10-1	TRBJ2-3	TRBD2	.	CASSRYSGGRRSDTQYF	TGCGCCAGCAGCCGTTATTCGGGGGGTAGAAGGTCGGATACGCAGTATTTT
TRBV6-6	TRBJ1-4	.	few	CASGDPGLLFF	TGTGCCAGCGGGGACCCGGGACTACTGTTTTTT
TRBV6-5	TRBJ1-2	TRBD1	once	CASTQGANYGYTF	TGTGCCAGCACCCAGGGGGCTAACTATGGCTACACCTTC
TRBV29-1	TRBJ1-2	.	.	CSVDRRGGYGYTF	TGCAGCGTTGACCGAAGGGGAGGCTATGGCTACACCTTC
TRBV6-6	TRBJ1-1	.	few	CASSQTAKMNTEAFF	TGTGCCAGCAGTCAGACAGCTAAAATGAACACTGAAGCTTTCTTT
TRBV18	TRBJ1-1	TRBD1	.	CASSPRSDRGKAEAFF	TGTGCCAGCTCACCACGCTCGGACAGGGGAAAGGCTGAAGCTTTCTTT
TRBV5-1	TRBJ1-1	.	.	CASSLAGYTEAFF	TGCGCCAGCAGCTTGGCCGGGTATACTGAAGCTTTCTTT
TRBV6-6	TRBJ2-3	.	once	CASTPGGTDTQYF	TGTGCCAGCACCCCGGGGGGCACAGATACGCAGTATTTT
TRBV7-6	TRBJ1-3	.	.	CASSSNPDSGNTIYF	TGTGCCAGCAGCTCAAATCCGGACTCTGGAAACACCATATATTTT
TRBV7-8	TRBJ2-6	TRBD1	.	CASSWGQGNSGANVLTF	TGTGCCAGCAGCTGGGGACAGGGAAACTCTGGGGCCAACGTCCTGACTTTC
TRBV6-1	TRBJ1-5	.	.	CASSGHHGSLSNQPQHF	TGTGCCAGCAGTGGACATCACGGCAGTCTGAGCAATCAGCCCCAGCATTTT
TRBV28	TRBJ2-7	TRBD1	.	CASRRSGTGTKQQYF	TGTGCCAGCAGGCGCTCCGGGACAGGGACTAAACAGCAGTACTTC
TRBV18	TRBJ2-2	.	.	CASSPPRGGTGELFF	TGTGCCAGCTCACCACCCCGAGGGGGCACCGGGGAGCTGTTTTTT
TRBV5-6	TRBJ1-2	.	few	CASSDWDTDYGYTF	TGTGCCAGCAGTGATTGGGACACCGATTACGGCTACACCTTC
TRBV3-1/TRBV3-2	TRBJ2-1	.	few	CASSQDSRTGGNEQFF	TGTGCCAGCAGCCAAGATTCTAGGACCGGGGGCAATGAGCAGTTCTTC
TRBV19	TRBJ1-4	TRBD1	.	CASSVDRRVGELFF	TGTGCCAGTAGTGTGGACAGGAGGGTCGGAGAACTGTTTTTT
TRBV29-1	TRBJ2-1	TRBD2	.	CSVATSGYNEQFF	TGCAGCGTTGCGACTAGCGGGTACAATGAGCAGTTCTTC
TRBV5-8	TRBJ1-5	.	.	CASSLNRVGQPQHF	TGTGCCAGCAGCTTGAACAGGGTAGGCCAGCCCCAGCATTTT
TRBV10-3	TRBJ2-7	TRBD2	.	CAISEGTSGRGTYEQYF	TGTGCCATCAGTGAAGGGACTAGCGGGAGGGGAACCTACGAGCAGTACTTC
TRBV7-9	TRBJ2-3	.	.	CASSWTFSTDTQYF	TGTGCCAGCAGCTGGACATTCAGCACAGATACGCAGTATTTT
TRBV30	TRBJ2-7	TRBD2	once	CAWSVPSGYEQYF	TGTGCCTGGAGTGTACCTAGCGGGTACGAGCAGTACTTC
TRBV29-1	TRBJ2-2	TRBD2	.	CSVGGVSGLNTGELFF	TGCAGCGTGGGAGGGGTTAGCGGATTAAACACCGGGGAGCTGTTTTTT